The entry below describes one T cell receptor (beta chain). The antigen remains unidentified. This specimen comes from a study of human T cells and chemical hapten exposure. Specified time point: patch test 3, about 24 weeks after DPC sensitization. Treatment indicated: therapeutic diphenylcyclopropenone sensitization with weekly scalp DPC. TCRdb re-derived calls from the RACE reads in MiXCR, one entry per CDR3 protein. In the table there are just over 95,000 distinct CDR3 sequences, 27% of which are singletons. Study findings and constraints: PT1 expanded TCR counts and patch test score were linked, and their correlation was positive. The donor cohort had alopecia, so its immune response may not match that of healthy people.

The clonotype originates from a man aged 40-55 years with alopecia areata. Some clones in this sample may be carry-over from other donors' samples. The source was whole blood, collected in connection with sensitization to the hapten diphenylcyclopropenone (DPC).

This CDR3 reads CATSRRGLEEKLFF. CDR3 DNA sequence: TGTGCCACCAGCAGAAGGGGGCTTGAAGAAAAACTGTTTTTT. This chain connects TRBV15 to TRBJ1-4, with 7 bases lining up with TRBD1. This CDR3 is 14 amino acids long. Germline V gene sequence: CDR1 LNHNV, CDR2 YYDKDF (reference sequence). V dropped 2 bases and J dropped 8; count of bases not matched to a gene: 5.